Presented here are 29 T cell receptor beta chains from one specimen sequenced in a study of blood T cells in healthy people across ages. Primed by a sample-barcoded 5' primer and a J-beta primer mix, a second PCR proceeded for about 7 to 11 cycles. A single record per CDR3 protein comes from TCRdb applying MiXCR to the 5' RACE reads. The sample comprises 750,000 to 950,000 distinct CDR3 sequences, roughly 50% of which are singletons, and roughly 37% rests with the top ten. The sequenced sample consisted of blood. The receptor set was obtained from a man aged 80 or over in good health.

This clonotype was observed many times. V is TRBV12-3 or TRBV12-4 and J is TRBJ2-1, with TRBD2 as a possible D gene (5 bases). This CDR3 has 14 amino acids. Trimming pared 5 bases from V and 4 bases from J, leaving 12 bases between. The CDR3 protein is CASSPPGSYNEQFF. The DNA for the CDR3 is TGTGCCAGCAGTCCCCCGGGATCGTACAATGAGCAGTTCTTC.

The rearrangement uses TRBV9 and TRBJ2-2; 11 nucleotides match TRBD1. Germline V CDR1 and CDR2: SGDLS, YYNGEE. V shed 3 bases, J shed 3 bases, and the junction held 10 bases outside the gene matches. CDR3 length: 18 residues. CDR3 sequence reads: CASSALRPGQGDTGELFF. CDR3 DNA sequence: TGTGCCAGCAGCGCCTTAAGACCGGGACAGGGGGACACCGGGGAGCTGTTTTTT.

The V gene is TRBV3-1, the J gene TRBJ2-1; the D is unclear. The CDR3 has 12 amino acids. Per germline, CDR1 LGHDT and CDR2 YNNKEL (reference sequence). Between the trimmed V and J ends, which lost 1 base and 6 bases, there was a span of 4 bases. CDR3 nucleotides: TGTGCCAGCAGCCAAGTATCCAATGAGCAGTTCTTC. Translation: CASSQVSNEQFF.

This clonotype was detected a few times. The chain is built from TRBV29-1 and TRBJ2-1, with D possibly being TRBD1 (5 bases). Germline V lookup: CDR1 SQVTM, CDR2 ANQGSEA. The CDR3 covers 12 residues. This CDR3 reads CSGDSSYNEQFF. Written as DNA, the CDR3 is TGCAGTGGAGACAGCTCCTACAATGAGCAGTTCTTC.

The V gene is TRBV9, the J gene TRBJ1-2; no clear D gene. Per germline, CDR1 SGDLS and CDR2 YYNGEE. Trimming stripped 3 bases from V and 8 bases from J, with 20 bases between. CDR3 size: 15 residues. CDR3 DNA: TGTGCCAGCAGCGCCGAGCGGGCAGGAAGGACCGGCTACACCTTC. Encoded protein: CASSAERAGRTGYTF.

The rearrangement uses TRBV29-1 and TRBJ2-3, with no clear D. This CDR3 has 13 residues. Trimming took 2 bases from V and 0 from J, leaving 6 bases between them. The V gene's germline CDR1 is SQVTM and CDR2 ANQGSEA. CDR3 sequence: CSVETTSTDTQYF. CDR3 in DNA: TGCAGCGTTGAAACTACTAGCACAGATACGCAGTATTTT.

With regard to this clonotype: One end of the junction varies from germline; a read error may be responsible. The V call is TRBV28, the J call TRBJ1-1; D perhaps matches TRBD1 (5 bases). Germline V CDR1 and CDR2: MDHEN, SYDVKM. This CDR3 has 14 amino acids. CDR3 DNA sequence: TGTGCCGGCAGTTTACCAGGGCGGCGCACTGAAGCTTTCTTT. This translates into CAGSLPGRRTEAFF.

This chain uses TRBV6-5 with TRBJ1-1, with unresolved D. Germline CDR1 reads MNHEY; CDR2 reads SVGAGI. The CDR3 spans 11 residues. The V end lost 6 bases, the J end lost 2 bases, and 4 bases lay between the germline ends. CDR3 region: CASRANTEAFF. The CDR3 nucleotides read TGTGCCAGCAGGGCTAACACTGAAGCTTTCTTT.

The chain recombines TRBV25-1 with TRBJ2-1; perhaps TRBD2 as D (5 bases). Per germline, CDR1 MGHDK and CDR2 SYGVNS. Trimming stripped 3 bases from V and 8 bases from J, with 8 bases between. The CDR3 is 12 residues long. The CDR3 coding sequence is TGTGCCAGCAGTGATGACGGGGATGAGCAGTTCTTC. Amino acid sequence: CASSDDGDEQFF.

This chain joins TRBV27 and TRBJ2-3; D perhaps matches TRBD1 (5 bases). V was pared by 4 bases and J by 2 bases, with 10 bases between. The CDR3 totals 14 residues. Germline lookup yields CDR1 MNHEY and CDR2 SMNVEV (reference sequence). The CDR3 sequence is CASSWQGYTDTQYF. The CDR3 DNA sequence: TGTGCCAGCAGTTGGCAGGGATACACAGATACGCAGTATTTT.

About this clonotype: The junction departs from the called germline gene at one end, perhaps through a read error. The V and J genes are TRBV24-1 and TRBJ2-5; possible D gene TRBD2, 5 bases. The CDR3 runs 15 residues. Germline lookup yields CDR1 KGHDR and CDR2 SFDVKD. Here the CDR3 DNA reads TGTGCCGCCAGTGATTCAAGAGGGCCCGGGGAGACCCAGTACTTC. It encodes CAASDSRGPGETQYF.

The CDR3 DNA reads TGTGCCAGCAGTGAAGCGATTAGACACCCGAGGAACTATGGCTACACCTTC. Translating it yields CASSEAIRHPRNYGYTF. The chain joins TRBV6-1 to TRBJ1-2; D uncertain. The CDR3 sequence is 17 residues long. Germline V gives CDR1 MNHNS, CDR2 SASEGT. Trimming left V 0 bases short and J 2 bases short, with 16 bases between.

The chain carries TRBV10-2 and TRBJ2-5, with 11 bases matching TRBD1. Unmatched junction bases numbered 7, after V lost 6 bases and J lost 13 bases. The length of the CDR3 is 12 residues. CDR1 is WSHSY and CDR2 is SAAADI in the germline V gene. The CDR3 loop reads CASSGTGGGAYF. DNA of the CDR3: TGCGCCAGCAGCGGGACAGGGGGTGGGGCGTACTTC.

This clonotype came up many times. This chain uses TRBV18 with TRBJ2-5; 9 bases are shared with TRBD1. The CDR3 extends over 14 amino acids. V trimming: 1 base; J trimming: 6 bases; junction bases outside the gene matches: 3. The V gene's germline CDR1 is KGHSH and CDR2 LQKENI. CDR3 nucleotides: TGTGCCAGCTCACCACGACAGGGGGGAAAGACCCAGTACTTC. As protein: CASSPRQGGKTQYF.

The chain uses TRBV7-2 and TRBJ2-3; 10 bases are a match to TRBD2. V dropped 4 bases and J dropped 1; count of bases not matched to a gene: 5. The CDR3 loop spans 16 amino acids. The V gene's germline CDR1 is SGHTA and CDR2 FQGNSA. CDR3 protein: CASSSSGRWGTDTQYF. The DNA of the CDR3 is TGTGCCAGCAGCTCTAGCGGGAGATGGGGCACAGATACGCAGTATTTT.

The chain is built from TRBV7-9 and TRBJ2-4, with D tentatively TRBD2 (7 bases). Germline V CDR1 and CDR2: SEHNR, FQNEAQ (reference sequence). Trimming took 5 bases from V and 5 from J, leaving 16 bases between them. The CDR3 loop spans 15 amino acids. The DNA of the CDR3 is TGTGCCAGCAGCGGGGGGGGCGCGTATGAAAACATTCAGTACTTC. Translation: CASSGGGAYENIQYF.

As concerns this clonotype: An end of the junction does not agree with germline; a read error may underlie this. The chain combines TRBV12-3 or TRBV12-4 with TRBJ2-3; D is undetermined. This CDR3 has 12 amino acids. DNA of the CDR3: TGTGCCAGCAGTTTAGGAGCAGATGCGCAGTATTTT. As protein: CASSLGADAQYF.

The V and J genes are TRBV20-1 and TRBJ2-1; 10 nucleotides align to TRBD2. The V gene end was trimmed by 6 bases and the J gene end by 4 bases; junction bases not matched to a gene: 3. This CDR3 is built from 13 residues. Germline V CDR1 and CDR2: DFQATT, SNEGSKA (reference sequence). In DNA form, the CDR3 reads TGCAGTGCCGGGACTAGCGCTTACAATGAGCAGTTCTTC. Translating gives CSAGTSAYNEQFF.

The chain combines TRBV3-1 with TRBJ2-4; D is ambiguous. The CDR3 runs 12 residues. The V gene's germline CDR1 is LGHDT and CDR2 YNNKEL (reference sequence). With 2 bases removed from V and 13 bases from J, the gap between germline ends came to 12 bases. The CDR3 here is CASSQNLGQQYF. The DNA of the CDR3 is TGTGCCAGCAGCCAAAATCTTGGGCAGCAGTACTTC.

This sequence joins TRBV28 and TRBJ2-6; possibly TRBD1 or TRBD2 for D (5 bases each). CDR1 and CDR2 (germline): MDHEN, SYDVKM. The CDR3 consists of 15 residues. V was clipped by 5 bases and J by 1 base, with 9 bases between them. The chain's CDR3 is CASSARESGANVLTF. The CDR3 DNA is TGTGCCAGCAGTGCCAGGGAGTCTGGGGCCAACGTCCTGACTTTC.

This clonotype was seen a handful of times. The rearrangement links TRBV2 to TRBJ2-4; TRBD2 matches 10 bases. The J call may not be correct, given that the DNA end is closer to TRBJ2-7. This CDR3 is 16 amino acids long. CDR1 is SNHLY, CDR2 FYNNEI, per germline. The CDR3 spells CASSDPLAGVVHEQYF. The DNA of the CDR3 is TGTGCCAGCAGTGACCCCCTAGCGGGAGTTGTCCACGAGCAGTACTTC.

This chain connects TRBV20-1 to TRBJ2-5; no clear D. The tail of the sequence fits TRBJ2-7 better, so the J call may be wrong. The CDR3 is made up of 14 amino acids. Germline CDR1 DFQATT, CDR2 SNEGSKA (reference sequence). For the CDR3, the DNA is TGCAGTGCTACGGACGATCCCTCCTCCTACGAGCAGTACTTC. Its translation: CSATDDPSSYEQYF.

The gene calls are TRBV6-2 or TRBV6-3 and TRBJ2-1; D is possibly TRBD1 or TRBD2 (6 bases each). Germline CDR1 MNHEY, CDR2 SVGEGT. The CDR3 extends over 13 amino acids. Trimming stripped 5 bases from V and 12 bases from J, with 17 bases between. This CDR3 reads CASSTPREGGQFF. The DNA of the CDR3 is TGTGCCAGCAGTACTCCTCGCGAGGGGGGGCAGTTCTTC.

The chain recombines TRBV6-5 with TRBJ1-4; D is unclear. V was trimmed by 3 bases and J by 4 bases, leaving 12 bases between them. This CDR3 spans 15 amino acids. The germline gives CDR1 MNHEY, CDR2 SVGAGI. The CDR3 DNA is TGTGCCAGCAGTTATGTCGGGAACCTTAATGAAAAACTGTTTTTT. This sequence encodes CASSYVGNLNEKLFF.

This clonotype has more than one count but fewer than ten. The chain joins TRBV24-1 to TRBJ2-5, with D possibly being TRBD2 (6 bases). V was cut by 5 bases and J by 2 bases, with 14 bases left in between. Germline V gives CDR1 KGHDR, CDR2 SFDVKD. The length of the CDR3 is 15 residues. The CDR3 is CATSGRPGAQETQYF. Written as DNA, the CDR3 is TGTGCCACCAGTGGGAGGCCGGGAGCTCAAGAGACCCAGTACTTC.

The chain links TRBV7-3 to TRBJ1-1, with 7 bases aligning to TRBD1. CDR1 and CDR2 (germline): SGHTA, FQGTGA. The V segment lost 0 bases and the J segment 3 bases; nucleotides outside the gene matches: 4. The CDR3 runs to 15 residues. As DNA, the CDR3 is TGTGCCAGCAGCTTAACGTTAACAGGGGACACTGAAGCTTTCTTT. Protein product: CASSLTLTGDTEAFF.

The rearrangement uses TRBV2 and TRBJ2-7; unclear D gene. The germline CDR1 and CDR2 sequences are SNHLY and FYNNEI. This CDR3 contains 13 residues. Trimming pared 8 bases from V and 1 base from J, leaving 12 bases between. The CDR3 here is CASLVSKSYEQYF. CDR3 DNA: TGTGCCAGCCTTGTGTCAAAGTCCTACGAGCAGTACTTC.

The chain uses TRBV7-9 and TRBJ2-3; D gene unclear. Germline lookup yields CDR1 SEHNR and CDR2 FQNEAQ (reference sequence). V was shortened by 5 bases and J by 2 bases, with 14 bases between the two germline ends. The CDR3 runs to 15 residues. The DNA of the CDR3 is TGTGCCAGCAGCCTCCCCCGGGTCCACACAGATACGCAGTATTTT. This gives the protein CASSLPRVHTDTQYF.

V is TRBV12-3 or TRBV12-4 and J is TRBJ2-7; TRBD1 matches at 9 bases. The CDR3 extends over 17 amino acids. The V segment lost 4 bases and the J segment 4 bases; nucleotides outside the gene matches: 14. The CDR3 here is CASSSLPPGTGMYEQYF. The CDR3 DNA reads TGTGCCAGCAGTTCTCTCCCCCCTGGGACAGGGATGTACGAGCAGTACTTC.